This TCR beta chain was identified in a study of regulatory T cells in long-lasting Graves disease. Study results and caveats: Gene preferences differed: TRBV28, TRBJ1-2, TRBJ2-5 in persistent cases.

The time point denotes: newly diagnosed GD, antithyroid drugs for less than 3 months. TCR sequences were obtained from RNA taken from PBMCs. This CDR3 has 13 amino acids. V trimming: 3 bases; J trimming: 4 bases; junction bases outside the gene matches: 4. Germline CDR1 reads GTSNPN; CDR2 reads SVGIG (reference sequence). This clonotype was seen ten or more times. Its specificity is unknown. Sequencing libraries for TCR beta were prepared with iRepertoire HTBI primers and Arm-PCR of CDR3 regions. Using its own MiXCR run on the multiplex PCR reads, TCRdb lists one record per CDR3 protein. This table has about 430,000 distinct CDR3 sequences, 15% appearing once. These sequences were also reported in another study, on T cells in Graves' hyperthyroidism and ophthalmopathy. That investigation notes: Researchers ran a first-round RT-PCR on the TCR CDR3 using the HTBI primer set. Also found in blood were most expanded thyroid clonotypes above 0.001. Patients with ophthalmopathy were separated from those with stable hyperthyroidism by a 13 V-J model.

This chain links TRBV30 with TRBJ1-1; 8 bases fit TRBD1. Specimen: peripheral blood mononuclear cells (PBMCs), collected at new diagnosis, from a patient treated with antithyroid drugs. The TCR sequence derives from a woman aged 40 to 50 with Graves disease. In DNA, the CDR3 is TGTGCCTGGAGCTTTACAGGGGGCACTGAAGCTTTCTTT. Its protein is CAWSFTGGTEAFF. Full variable domain (outside the CDR3, taken from reference TRBV30 and TRBJ1-1): SQTIHQWPATLVQPVGSPLSLECTVEGTSNPNLYWYRQAAGRGLQLLFYSVGIGQISSEVPQNLSASRPQDRQFILSSKKLLLSDSGFYLCAWSFTGGTEAFFGQGTRLTVV.